Here is one TCR beta chain with its context. Its antigen is undetermined. MiXCR, applied by TCRdb to the 5' RACE reads, yields one record per CDR3 protein. Of fewer than 550,000 distinct CDR3 sequences detected, roughly an eighth appear once; the ten largest clones hold more than 0.8%. The sample is drawn from a study of identical twins. CDR1 and CDR2 from the germline V gene are DFQATT and SNEGSKA (reference sequence). Trimming cost V 8 bases and J 4 bases; bases outside gene matches: 7. CDR3 size: 13 residues. Whole-study findings and limits: Among beta out-of-frame sequences, excess sharing between twins appeared weaker. In cord blood, abundant beta clonotypes had fewer insertions; memory showed no trend. For zero-insertion analyses, partial confounding could come from invariant MAIT and iNKT cells.

Another study also made use of these data, one on yellow fever vaccine responses in identical twins.

The receptor's source is a woman aged 18-35 years in good health. The sample taken for sequencing was CD4+ T cells sorted from blood. The J gene is TRBJ2-3, the V gene TRBV20-1; 9 positions agree with TRBD2. The CDR3 sequence: CSKLAGAPDTQYF. CDR3 DNA: TGCAGTAAATTAGCGGGAGCCCCAGATACGCAGTATTTT.